Listed below are T cell receptor beta chains from one sample, sequenced in a study of shared clonotypes between healthy human individuals. Produced via immunoSEQ multiplex PCR; TCRdb's table is partial and in-frame only. The repertoire has about 2.4 million clones, approximately 90% of them found once; the top ten carry about 0.13%. Sequenced: naive CD4+ T cells sorted from blood. These receptors came from a man aged 18-30 years in good health. Both conserved end residues are part of each CDR3. Fields, in order: CDR3 length, D gene, clone size, J gene, V gene, CDR3 protein, CDR3 DNA. The D gene is left open where the match is weak. Clone size is given for some rows only: seen once, a few or many times, or a class if the clone is expanded.

>13|NA|NA|TRBJ2-5|TRBV11-2
CASSLGHQETQYF
TGTGCCAGCAGCTTAGGCCACCAAGAGACCCAGTACTTC
>14|NA|NA|TRBJ2-3|TRBV4-1
CASSQGSPADTQYF
TGCGCCAGCAGCCAAGGGAGTCCGGCGGATACGCAGTATTTT
>15|NA|NA|TRBJ1-5|TRBV4-2
CASSQDGDTNQPQHF
TGTGCCAGCAGCCAAGATGGGGACACCAATCAGCCCCAGCATTTT
>14|NA|NA|TRBJ2-7|TRBV4-1
CASSQVAFVDEQYF
TGCGCCAGCAGCCAAGTTGCCTTCGTCGACGAGCAGTACTTC
>14|NA|NA|TRBJ1-2|TRBV19
CASSTSGQGDGYTF
TGTGCCAGTAGTACCTCCGGGCAGGGAGACGGCTACACCTTC
>16|TRBD2|NA|TRBJ2-1|TRBV11-2
CASMVAGGLSYNEQFF
TGTGCCAGCATGGTAGCGGGAGGCTTGTCCTACAATGAGCAGTTCTTC
>16|NA|NA|TRBJ1-1|TRBV11-1
CASSSGQPKPYTEAFF
TGTGCCAGCAGCTCCGGACAGCCCAAACCATATACTGAAGCTTTCTTT
>13|TRBD1|few|TRBJ1-1|TRBV19
CATSGQSNTEAFF
TGTGCCACCTCGGGACAGTCCAACACTGAAGCTTTCTTT
>13|TRBD1|NA|TRBJ1-1|TRBV18
CASSLGQTTEAFF
TGTGCCAGCTCACTGGGACAGACGACTGAAGCTTTCTTT
>15|NA|NA|TRBJ2-2|TRBV7-3
CASSLYGPNTGELFF
TGTGCCAGCAGCTTATACGGGCCGAACACCGGGGAGCTGTTTTTT
>15|NA|NA|TRBJ1-5|TRBV30
CALTPGQGGNQPQHF
TGTGCCTTAACCCCGGGGCAGGGTGGAAATCAGCCCCAGCATTTT
>15|NA|NA|TRBJ2-3|TRBV5-4
CASSFLKGSTDTQYF
TGTGCCAGCAGCTTTTTAAAAGGGAGCACAGATACGCAGTATTTT
>14|NA|NA|TRBJ2-5|TRBV19
CASSTSQLQETQYF
TGTGCCAGTAGTACCAGTCAGTTGCAAGAGACCCAGTACTTC
>16|TRBD1|NA|TRBJ1-4|TRBV5-1
CASTGTGKSLGEKLFF
TGCGCCAGCACCGGGACAGGGAAGTCTTTGGGCGAAAAACTGTTTTTT
>13|NA|NA|TRBJ1-3|TRBV7-9
CASSQGPGNTIYF
TGTGCCAGCAGTCAAGGACCTGGGAACACCATATATTTT
>15|TRBD2|NA|TRBJ2-3|TRBV6-1
CASSGGLAGADTQYF
TGTGCCAGCAGTGGGGGACTAGCGGGGGCAGATACGCAGTATTTT